Listed below are T cell receptor beta chains from one sample, sequenced in a study of cytomegalovirus exposure and HLA in healthy donors. The repertoire was sequenced with immunoSEQ multiplex PCR; TCRdb's copy has only in-frame clones and lacks some. The sample has 150,000 or so clones; 84% are singletons. Sequencing was carried out using PBMCs. The origin of the receptors is a boy younger than 10 in good health and CMV-seronegative. Both conserved end residues are part of each CDR3.

j_gene | len | v_gene | CDR3aa
TRBJ2-7 | 14 | TRBV5-1 | CASSLTGEVYEQYF
TRBJ2-3 | 13 | TRBV19 | CASSKGSTDTQYF
TRBJ1-5 | 14 | TRBV7-9 | CASSFGAITQPQHF
TRBJ1-1 | 13 | TRBV11-3 | CASSSYRDSEAFF
TRBJ2-5 | 15 | TRBV4-1 | CASSRLTQGEETQYF
TRBJ1-1 | 14 | TRBV7-2 | CASSGQFGGTEAFF
TRBJ1-5 | 12 | TRBV21-1 | CASIPGKQPQHF
TRBJ1-5 | 14 | TRBV7-7 | CASRGNRVHQPQHF
TRBJ2-7 | 14 | TRBV10-1 | CATSQGGSSYEQYF
TRBJ1-1 | 16 | TRBV4-2 | CASSTEGGQLNTEAFF
TRBJ2-7 | 14 | TRBV6-5 | CASSRTSGSYEQYF
TRBJ2-2 | 17 | TRBV10-3 | CAISEGIAGRKAGELFF
TRBJ2-7 | 15 | TRBV19 | CASSWERANTYEQYF
TRBJ1-3 | 13 | TRBV6-5 | CASGLGSGNTIYF
TRBJ2-4 | 14 | TRBV7-9 | CASSLAGGKNIQYF
TRBJ2-5 | 14 | TRBV5-1 | CASSQTSGLETQYF
TRBJ1-1 | 11 | TRBV10-3 | CAVRWATEAFF
TRBJ2-1 | 15 | TRBV14 | CASSQGREGRYEQFF
. | 15 | TRBV2 | CASSTAGGIPYEQYF
TRBJ2-7 | 14 | TRBV11-2 | CASSLELAGAAQYF
TRBJ1-3 | 12 | TRBV19 | CASRGGGNTIYF
TRBJ2-3 | 17 | TRBV10-3 | CAISESQGLGGTDTQYF
TRBJ2-1 | 16 | TRBV4-1 | CASSQDGDLGANEQFF